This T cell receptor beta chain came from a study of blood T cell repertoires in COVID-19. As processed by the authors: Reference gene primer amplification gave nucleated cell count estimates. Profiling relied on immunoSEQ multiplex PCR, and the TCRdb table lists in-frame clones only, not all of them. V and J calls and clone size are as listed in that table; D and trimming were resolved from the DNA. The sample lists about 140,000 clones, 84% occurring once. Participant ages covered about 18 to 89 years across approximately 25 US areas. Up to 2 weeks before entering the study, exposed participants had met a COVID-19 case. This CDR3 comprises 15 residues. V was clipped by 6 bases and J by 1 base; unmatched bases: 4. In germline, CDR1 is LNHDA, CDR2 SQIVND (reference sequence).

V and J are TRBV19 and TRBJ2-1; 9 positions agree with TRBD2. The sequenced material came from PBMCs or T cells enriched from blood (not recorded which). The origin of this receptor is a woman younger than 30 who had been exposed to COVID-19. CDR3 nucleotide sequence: TGTGCCAGTAGCCTTAGCGGGAGTTCCTACAATGAGCAGTTCTTC. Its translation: CASSLSGSSYNEQFF.